This T cell receptor beta chain was sequenced in a study of T-cell reconstitution after alpha-beta-depleted transplantation in children (dated by TCRdb to 2016 to 2018). Some background on the complete study: The study quantitatively tracked T-cell immune reconstitution after TCRalphabeta/CD19-depleted allogeneic hematopoietic cell transplantation in children using TCR repertoire profiling.

Library preparation used PCR. The reads were generated on an Illumina HiSeq 2500. To normalize quantification of the TCRbeta repertoire, the TCR libraries were built with molecular barcoding that relied on unique molecular identifiers. TCRdb itself trimmed the public reads at Q25 with fastp, ran MiXCR and retained productive beta chains. Rows with a matching CDR3 protein are joined into one entry that keeps the most common DNA and genes. For this sample there are about 350,000 distinct CDR3 sequences; about 14% appear just once. About 4% of the sample goes to the ten largest clones. The sample holds many counts of this clonotype. Its target antigen remains unknown. No quality values exist for individual bases; no much larger clone is one base distant. For this chain, trimming is 4 bases at the V end and 10 bases at the J end, and the number of junction bases without a gene match is 5. The germline V gene encodes CDR1 LGHDT and CDR2 YNNKEL (reference sequence). Inclusive of the bounding cysteine and phenylalanine, the CDR3 is 15 residues long. Just CDR3 DNA is preserved here, 45 bases in frame from base 1.

The sample consisted of PBMCs, taken from the stem cell graft. The rearrangement joined TRBV3-1 to TRBJ2-1, and 15 junction bases match TRBD2. The receptor was derived from a human donor who donated a stem cell graft to a child with Fanconi anemia. The base sequence is TGTGCCAGCAGCCTAGGACTAGCGGGGGGGCGGGAGCAGTTCTTC. Protein translation: CASSLGLAGGREQFF.